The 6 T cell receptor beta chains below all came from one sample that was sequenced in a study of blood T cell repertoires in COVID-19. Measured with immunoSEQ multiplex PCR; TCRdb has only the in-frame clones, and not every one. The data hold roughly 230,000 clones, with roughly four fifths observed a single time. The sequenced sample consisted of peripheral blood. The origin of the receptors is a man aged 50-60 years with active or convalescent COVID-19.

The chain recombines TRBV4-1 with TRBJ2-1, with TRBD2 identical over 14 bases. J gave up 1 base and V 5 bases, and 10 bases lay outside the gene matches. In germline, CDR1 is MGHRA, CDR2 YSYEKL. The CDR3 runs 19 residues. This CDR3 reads CASSFRLAGGHTSYNEQFF. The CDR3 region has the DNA TGCGCCAGCAGCTTTCGACTAGCGGGGGGGCATACATCCTACAATGAGCAGTTCTTC.

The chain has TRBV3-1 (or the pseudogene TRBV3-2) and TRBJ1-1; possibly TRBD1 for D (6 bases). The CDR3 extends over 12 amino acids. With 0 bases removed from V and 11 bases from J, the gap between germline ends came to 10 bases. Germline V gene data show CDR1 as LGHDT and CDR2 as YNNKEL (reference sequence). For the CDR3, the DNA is TGTGCCAGCAGCCAAGAGACAGGTGTTGCTTTCTTT. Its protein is CASSQETGVAFF.

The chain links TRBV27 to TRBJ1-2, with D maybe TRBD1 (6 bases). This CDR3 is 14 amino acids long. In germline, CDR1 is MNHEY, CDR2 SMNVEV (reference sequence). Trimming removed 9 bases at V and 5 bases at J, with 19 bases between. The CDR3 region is CASSPAGAGYGYTF. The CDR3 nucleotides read TGTGCCAGTTCCCCCGCAGGGGCAGGGTATGGCTACACCTTC.

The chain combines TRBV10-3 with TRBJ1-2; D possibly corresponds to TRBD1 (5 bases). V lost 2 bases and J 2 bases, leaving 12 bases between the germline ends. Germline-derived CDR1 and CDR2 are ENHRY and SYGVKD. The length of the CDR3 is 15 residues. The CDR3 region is CAISERGGENYGYTF. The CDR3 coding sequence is TGTGCCATCAGTGAGCGGGGCGGGGAAAACTATGGCTACACCTTC.

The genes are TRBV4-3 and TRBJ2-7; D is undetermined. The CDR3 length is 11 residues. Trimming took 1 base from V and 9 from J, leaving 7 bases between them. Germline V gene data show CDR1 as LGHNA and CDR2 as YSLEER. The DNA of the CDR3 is TGCGCCAGCAGCCAAGGCACGGTGCAGTACTTC. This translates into CASSQGTVQYF.

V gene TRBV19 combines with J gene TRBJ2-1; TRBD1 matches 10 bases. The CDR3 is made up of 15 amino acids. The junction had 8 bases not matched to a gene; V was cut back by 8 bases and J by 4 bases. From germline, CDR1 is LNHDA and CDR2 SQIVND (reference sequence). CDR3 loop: CASAPGTGAYNEQFF. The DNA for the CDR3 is TGTGCCAGTGCACCCGGGACAGGGGCTTACAATGAGCAGTTCTTC.